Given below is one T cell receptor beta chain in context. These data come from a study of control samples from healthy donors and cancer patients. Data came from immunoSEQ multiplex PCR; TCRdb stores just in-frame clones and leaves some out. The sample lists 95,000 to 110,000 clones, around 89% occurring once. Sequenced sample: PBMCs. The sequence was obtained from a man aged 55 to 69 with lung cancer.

The CDR3, as DNA: TGTGCCAGCAGCGGGACCCACGGGGACACTGAAGCTTTCTTT. Translation gives CASSGTHGDTEAFF. This chain links TRBV2 with TRBJ1-1; perhaps TRBD1 as D (5 bases). Germline V gene lookup returns CDR1 SNHLY and CDR2 FYNNEI. The CDR3 is made up of 14 amino acids. Trimming stripped 6 bases from V and 3 bases from J, with 14 bases between.